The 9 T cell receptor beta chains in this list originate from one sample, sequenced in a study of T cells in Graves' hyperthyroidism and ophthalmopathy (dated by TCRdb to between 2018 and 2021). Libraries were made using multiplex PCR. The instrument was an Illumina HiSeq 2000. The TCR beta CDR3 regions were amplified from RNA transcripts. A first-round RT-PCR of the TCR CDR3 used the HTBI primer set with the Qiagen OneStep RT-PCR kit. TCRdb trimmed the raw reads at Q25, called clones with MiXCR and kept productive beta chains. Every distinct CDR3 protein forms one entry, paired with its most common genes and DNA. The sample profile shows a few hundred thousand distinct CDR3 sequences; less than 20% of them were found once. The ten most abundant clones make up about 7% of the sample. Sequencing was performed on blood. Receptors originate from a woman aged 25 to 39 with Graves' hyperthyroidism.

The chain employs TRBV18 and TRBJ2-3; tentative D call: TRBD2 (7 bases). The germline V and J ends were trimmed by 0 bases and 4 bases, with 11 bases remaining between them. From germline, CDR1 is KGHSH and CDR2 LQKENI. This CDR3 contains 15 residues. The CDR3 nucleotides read TGTGCCAGCTCACCACCGAGGGGGGGGGCAGATACGCAGTATTTT. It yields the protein CASSPPRGGADTQYF. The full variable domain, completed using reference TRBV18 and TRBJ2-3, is NAGVMQNPRHLVRRRGQEARLRCSPMKGHSHVYWYRQLPEEGLKFMVYLQKENIIDESGMPKERFSAEFPKEGPSILRIQQVVRGDSAAYFCASSPPRGGADTQYFGPGTRLTVL.

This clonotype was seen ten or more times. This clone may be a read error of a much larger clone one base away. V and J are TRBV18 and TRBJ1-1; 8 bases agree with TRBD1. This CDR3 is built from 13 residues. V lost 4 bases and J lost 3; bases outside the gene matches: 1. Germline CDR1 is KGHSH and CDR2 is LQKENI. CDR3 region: CASSQQGDTEAFF. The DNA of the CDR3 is TGTGCCAGCTCACAACAGGGGGACACTGAAGCTTTCTTT. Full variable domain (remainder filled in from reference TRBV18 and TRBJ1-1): NAGVMQNPRHLVRRRGQEARLRCSPMKGHSHVYWYRQLPEEGLKFMVYLQKENIIDESGMPKERFSAEFPKEGPSILRIQQVVRGDSAAYFCASSQQGDTEAFFGQGTRLTVV.

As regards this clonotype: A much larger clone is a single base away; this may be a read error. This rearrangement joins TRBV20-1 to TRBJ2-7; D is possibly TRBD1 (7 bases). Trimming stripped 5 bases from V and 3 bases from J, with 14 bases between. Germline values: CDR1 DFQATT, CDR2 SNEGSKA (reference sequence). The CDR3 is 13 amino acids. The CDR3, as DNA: TGCAGTGCTCGACAGGGAGGTGTCTACGAGCAGTACTTC. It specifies CSARQGGVYEQYF.

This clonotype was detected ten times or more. The CDR3 DNA sequence: TGTGCCAGCAGTGAATTTATTGGCGCGGGGACAGGGTATGGCTACACCTTC. Protein product: CASSEFIGAGTGYGYTF. This rearrangement joins TRBV6-1 to TRBJ1-2; TRBD1 matches 9 bases. The ends lost 2 bases at V and 5 bases at J; junction bases unmatched: 12. This CDR3 has 17 amino acids. Per the germline V gene, CDR1 is MNHNS and CDR2 is SASEGT.

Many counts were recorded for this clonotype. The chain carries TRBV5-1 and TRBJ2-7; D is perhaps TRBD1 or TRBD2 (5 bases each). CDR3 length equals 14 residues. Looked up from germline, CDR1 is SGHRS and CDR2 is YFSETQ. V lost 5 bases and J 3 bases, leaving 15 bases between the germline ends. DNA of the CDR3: TGCGCCAGCAGTGAGGGGAGTCCCCACTACGAGCAGTACTTC. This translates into CASSEGSPHYEQYF.

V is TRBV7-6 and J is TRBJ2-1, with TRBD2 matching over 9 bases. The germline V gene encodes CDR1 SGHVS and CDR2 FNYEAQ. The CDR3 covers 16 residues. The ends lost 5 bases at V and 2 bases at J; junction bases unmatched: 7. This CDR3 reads CASSRAPSGAYNEQFF. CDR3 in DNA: TGTGCCAGCAGCCGGGCGCCTAGCGGGGCCTACAATGAGCAGTTCTTC.

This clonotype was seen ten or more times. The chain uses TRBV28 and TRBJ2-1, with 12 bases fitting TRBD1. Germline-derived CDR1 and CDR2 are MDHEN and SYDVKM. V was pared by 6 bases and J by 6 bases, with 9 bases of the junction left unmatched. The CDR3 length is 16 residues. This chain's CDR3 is CASRIRRDRGRNEQFF. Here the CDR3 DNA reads TGTGCCAGCAGAATACGCCGGGACAGGGGGCGCAATGAGCAGTTCTTC.

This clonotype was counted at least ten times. The CDR3 region has the DNA TGTGCCAGCAGCGTAGGGCGGGGCGCAGGGCACTACAATGAGCAGTTCTTC. This codes for CASSVGRGAGHYNEQFF. The chain employs TRBV9 and TRBJ2-1, with D perhaps matching TRBD2 (6 bases). This CDR3 has 17 amino acids. The germline V and J ends were trimmed by 0 bases and 3 bases, with 16 bases remaining between them. The germline V gene has CDR1 SGDLS and CDR2 YYNGEE. Full variable domain (rest looked up from reference TRBV9 and TRBJ2-1): DSGVTQTPKHLITATGQRVTLRCSPRSGDLSVYWYQQSLDQGLQFLIQYYNGEERAKGNILERFSAQQFPDLHSELNLSSLELGDSALYFCASSVGRGAGHYNEQFFGPGTRLTVL.

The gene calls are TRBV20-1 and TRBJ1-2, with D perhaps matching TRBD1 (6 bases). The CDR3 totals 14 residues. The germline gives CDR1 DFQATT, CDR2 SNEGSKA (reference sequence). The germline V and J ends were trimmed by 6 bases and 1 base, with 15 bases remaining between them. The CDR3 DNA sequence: TGCAGTGCCGTCTCGGGACATATTAACTATGGCTACACCTTC. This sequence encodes CSAVSGHINYGYTF.